A selection of T cell receptor beta chains follows, all from one sample in a study of blood T cell repertoires in COVID-19. Measured with immunoSEQ multiplex PCR; TCRdb has only the in-frame clones, and not every one. This table holds roughly 200,000 clones, about 77% found once. The specimen sequenced was peripheral blood. These receptors came from a woman aged 80 or older with active or convalescent COVID-19. Each CDR3 is given with its conserved first and last residue. The D gene is left open where the match is weak. Size values are once, few and many counts, or a class for expanded clones, and some rows have none.

TRBJ2-1	TRBV7-2	17	once	TRBD2	CASSKDGTSGGGNEQFF	TGTGCCAGCAGCAAGGACGGGACTAGCGGGGGCGGTAATGAGCAGTTCTTC
TRBJ2-5	TRBV11-3	17	once	-	CASSLDVGRGYSETQYF	TGTGCCAGCAGCTTAGACGTGGGCAGGGGATATTCAGAGACCCAGTACTTC
TRBJ2-3	TRBV11-2	14	-	TRBD2	CASSYSGGGDTQYF	TGTGCCAGCAGTTATAGCGGGGGCGGAGATACGCAGTATTTT
TRBJ2-7	TRBV28	13	-	-	CASSLGGGFEQYF	TGTGCCAGCAGTTTAGGTGGAGGGTTTGAGCAGTACTTC
TRBJ1-5	TRBV28	12	-	-	CASSYGNQPQHF	TGTGCCAGCAGTTACGGGAATCAGCCCCAGCATTTT
TRBJ2-1	TRBV11-2	12	-	-	CASSSGGREQFF	TGTGCCAGCAGCTCCGGTGGGCGTGAGCAGTTCTTC
TRBJ2-7	TRBV3-1/TRBV3-2	15	-	-	CASSPTGMGAYEQYF	TGTGCCAGCAGCCCAACAGGGATGGGGGCCTACGAGCAGTACTTC
TRBJ1-1	TRBV27	16	-	TRBD1	CASSMGQVLRNTEAFF	TGTGCCAGCTCGATGGGACAGGTCCTTAGGAACACTGAAGCTTTCTTT
TRBJ1-2	TRBV29-1	11	-	-	CSARHNYGYTF	TGCAGCGCGAGACATAACTATGGCTACACCTTC
TRBJ1-1	TRBV5-1	14	-	TRBD1	CASSIGGMNTEAFF	TGCGCCAGCAGCATAGGGGGCATGAACACTGAAGCTTTCTTT
TRBJ1-6	TRBV28	12	-	-	CASNLVGSPLHF	TGTGCCAGCAATCTAGTGGGTTCACCCCTCCACTTT
TRBJ2-7	TRBV28	15	-	TRBD1	CASSNGTENYYEQYF	TGTGCCAGCAGTAACGGGACAGAGAACTACTACGAGCAGTACTTC
TRBJ2-1	TRBV5-1	14	-	TRBD1	CASSEGAEYNEQFF	TGCGCCAGCAGCGAGGGGGCGGAGTACAATGAGCAGTTCTTC
TRBJ1-1	TRBV5-1	12	-	TRBD1	CASSQGQGEAFF	TGCGCCAGCAGTCAAGGACAGGGGGAAGCTTTCTTT
TRBJ2-5	TRBV28	18	-	-	CASSSGFFRGSSQETQYF	TGTGCCAGCAGTTCCGGCTTTTTTAGGGGGTCCTCCCAAGAGACCCAGTACTTC
TRBJ1-1	TRBV3-1/TRBV3-2	12	once	-	CASSTANTEAFF	TGTGCCAGCTCGACAGCGAACACTGAAGCTTTCTTT
TRBJ2-3	TRBV19	13	once	TRBD2	CASTRGGTDTQYF	TGTGCCAGTACACGGGGGGGCACAGATACGCAGTATTTT
TRBJ1-6	TRBV3-1/TRBV3-2	17	once	-	CASSQVYGGARNSPLHF	TGTGCCAGCAGCCAAGTTTACGGAGGGGCACGTAATTCACCCCTCCACTTT
TRBJ2-2	TRBV5-6	16	-	TRBD2	CASSTTSGGNTGELFF	TGTGCCAGCAGCACTACTAGCGGGGGGAACACCGGGGAGCTGTTTTTT
TRBJ1-6	TRBV20-1	16	-	-	CSASDDRGQTNSPLHF	TGCAGTGCTAGTGACGACCGAGGACAGACCAATTCACCCCTCCACTTT
TRBJ2-3	TRBV5-1	15	-	TRBD1	CASSFYGQGSDTQYF	TGCGCCAGCAGCTTCTACGGACAGGGATCAGATACGCAGTATTTT
TRBJ2-5	TRBV7-9	16	-	TRBD2	CASSLGAAGGQETQYF	TGTGCCAGCAGCTTAGGGGCAGCGGGGGGACAAGAGACCCAGTACTTC
TRBJ1-2	TRBV15	17	-	TRBD1	CATSRGIEGAGAGGYTF	TGTGCCACCAGCAGAGGGATAGAGGGGGCTGGTGCTGGGGGCTACACCTTC
TRBJ2-3	TRBV21-1	19	-	-	CASRGGGAGRIKNTDTQYF	TGTGCCAGCAGGGGCGGTGGAGCGGGTCGTATAAAAAACACAGATACGCAGTATTTT
TRBJ1-2	TRBV28	15	-	-	CASSGTRRWDYGYTF	TGTGCCAGCAGTGGCACCCGGAGGTGGGACTATGGCTACACCTTC
TRBJ2-3	TRBV5-1	16	-	-	CASSLGDTSLTDTQYF	TGCGCCAGCAGCTTGGGGGACACGAGCCTCACAGATACGCAGTATTTT
TRBJ1-2	TRBV5-8	13	few	TRBD1	CASTMTGLYGYTF	TGTGCCAGCACCATGACAGGGCTCTATGGCTACACCTTC
TRBJ1-6	TRBV30	14	-	-	CAWGRELRNSPLHF	TGTGCCTGGGGCCGGGAATTAAGGAATTCACCCCTCCACTTT
TRBJ1-4	TRBV7-9	15	once	-	CASSLGGGTNEKLFF	TGTGCCAGCAGCCTCGGGGGGGGCACAAATGAAAAACTGTTTTTT
TRBJ1-6	TRBV7-9	16	-	TRBD1	CASTPQGGFDNSPLHF	TGTGCCAGCACCCCACAGGGGGGGTTTGATAATTCACCCCTCCACTTT
TRBJ1-2	TRBV27	14	-	-	CASSPHGQRYGYTF	TGTGCCAGCAGCCCTCATGGACAGAGATATGGCTACACCTTC
TRBJ2-2	TRBV7-8	17	-	-	CASSLVNRVAGTGELFF	TGTGCCAGCAGCTTAGTAAACAGGGTGGCGGGCACCGGGGAGCTGTTTTTT
TRBJ1-4	TRBV10-3	14	-	-	CAISDGGLVEKLFF	TGTGCCATCAGTGATGGGGGGTTGGTGGAAAAACTGTTTTTT
TRBJ2-7	TRBV9	14	-	-	CASSGQGQSYEQYF	TGTGCCAGCAGCGGTCAGGGGCAATCCTACGAGCAGTACTTC
TRBJ1-6	TRBV5-1	16	-	-	CASSLWTVAYNSPLHF	TGCGCCAGCAGCTTATGGACAGTTGCATATAATTCACCCCTCCACTTT